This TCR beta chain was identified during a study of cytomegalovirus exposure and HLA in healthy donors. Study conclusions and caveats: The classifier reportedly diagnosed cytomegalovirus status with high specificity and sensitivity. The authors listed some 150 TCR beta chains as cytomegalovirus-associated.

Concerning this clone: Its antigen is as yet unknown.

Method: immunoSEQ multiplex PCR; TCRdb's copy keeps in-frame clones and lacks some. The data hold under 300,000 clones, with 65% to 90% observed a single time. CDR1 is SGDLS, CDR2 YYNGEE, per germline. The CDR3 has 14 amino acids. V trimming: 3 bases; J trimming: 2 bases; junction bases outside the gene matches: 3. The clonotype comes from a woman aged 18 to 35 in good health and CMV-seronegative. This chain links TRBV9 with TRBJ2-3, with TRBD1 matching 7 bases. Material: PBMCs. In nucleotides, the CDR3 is TGTGCCAGCAGCGCGGGACAGTTCACAGATACGCAGTATTTT. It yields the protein CASSAGQFTDTQYF.